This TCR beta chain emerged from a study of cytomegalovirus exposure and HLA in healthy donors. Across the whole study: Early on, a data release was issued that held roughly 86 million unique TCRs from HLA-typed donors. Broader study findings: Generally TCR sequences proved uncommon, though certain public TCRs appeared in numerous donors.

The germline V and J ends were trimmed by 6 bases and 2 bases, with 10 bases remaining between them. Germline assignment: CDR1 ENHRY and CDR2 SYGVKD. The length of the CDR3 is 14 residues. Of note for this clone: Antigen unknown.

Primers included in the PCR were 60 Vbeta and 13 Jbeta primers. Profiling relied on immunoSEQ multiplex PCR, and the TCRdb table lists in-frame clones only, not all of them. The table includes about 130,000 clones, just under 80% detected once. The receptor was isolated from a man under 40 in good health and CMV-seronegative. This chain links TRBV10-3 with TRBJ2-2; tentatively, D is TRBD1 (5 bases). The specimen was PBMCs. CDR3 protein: CAIRQTENTGELFF. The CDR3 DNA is TGTGCCATCAGGCAGACAGAAAACACCGGGGAGCTGTTTTTT.